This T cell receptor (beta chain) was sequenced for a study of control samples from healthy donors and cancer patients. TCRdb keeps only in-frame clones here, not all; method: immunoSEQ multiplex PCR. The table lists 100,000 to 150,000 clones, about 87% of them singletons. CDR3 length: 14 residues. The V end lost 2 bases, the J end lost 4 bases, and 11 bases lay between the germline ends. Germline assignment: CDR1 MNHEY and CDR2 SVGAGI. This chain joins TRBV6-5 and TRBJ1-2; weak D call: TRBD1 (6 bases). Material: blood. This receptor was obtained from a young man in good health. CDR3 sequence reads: CASSYRDTRYGYTF. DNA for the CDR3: TGTGCCAGCAGTTACAGGGACACCCGCTATGGCTACACCTTC.